What follows are 25 T cell receptor beta chains derived from one specimen sequenced in a study of T cell repertoires in cytomegalovirus infection. In TCRdb, the reads were re-called with MiXCR into one record per CDR3 protein. The sample carries some 900,000 distinct CDR3 sequences, roughly 33% recorded once. Their target antigens are unknown. Sample: cultured CD8+ T cells from PBMCs, taken from culture after CMV antigen stimulation. Every receptor here comes from a human donor in good health (CMV status not recorded). Some clones in this sample may be carry-over from other donors' samples.

A few counts support this clonotype. The chain links TRBV7-9 to TRBJ1-2; perhaps TRBD1 as D (6 bases). Trimming left V 6 bases short and J 4 bases short, with 15 bases between. Germline V gene lookup returns CDR1 SEHNR and CDR2 FQNEAQ (reference sequence). This CDR3 is built from 14 residues. In DNA, the CDR3 is TGTGCCAGCAGTGAACCCGGGGGCCTCTATGGCTACACCTTC. Translating it yields CASSEPGGLYGYTF.

This clonotype was counted at least ten times. The genes are TRBV7-2 and TRBJ1-5, with 9 bases lining up with TRBD1. V dropped 1 base and J dropped 3; count of bases not matched to a gene: 1. The CDR3 contains 15 residues. Germline V gene lookup returns CDR1 SGHTA and CDR2 FQGNSA. CDR3 sequence reads: CASSLGTGDNQPQHF. In DNA, the CDR3 is TGTGCCAGCAGCTTAGGGACAGGGGACAATCAGCCCCAGCATTTT.

The genes are TRBV12-3 or TRBV12-4 and TRBJ2-2, with D possibly being TRBD2 (6 bases). V lost 5 bases and J 3 bases, leaving 10 bases between the germline ends. The CDR3 sequence is 14 residues long. CDR3: CASSPAGYTGELFF. The CDR3 DNA reads as TGTGCCAGCAGTCCAGCGGGCTACACCGGGGAGCTGTTTTTT.

The chain uses TRBV7-2 and TRBJ2-5, with 7 bases fitting TRBD2. After removal of 5 bases from V and 5 bases from J, the junction contained 8 bases not matched to a gene. CDR1 SGHTA and CDR2 FQGNSA come from the germline V gene. The CDR3 length is 14 residues. The CDR3 spells CASSHGGRWETQYF. The CDR3 DNA reads TGTGCCAGCAGCCACGGGGGGAGGTGGGAGACCCAGTACTTC.

J is TRBJ2-7 and V is TRBV11-2, with D unclear. Trimming removed 4 bases from V and 6 bases from J, with 7 bases in between. CDR1 SGHAT and CDR2 FQNNGV come from the germline V gene. CDR3 length equals 11 residues. The CDR3 DNA is TGTGCCAGCAGCTCTATAAGCGAGCAGTACTTC. Its protein product is CASSSISEQYF.

This clonotype was seen repeatedly, ten times or more. The chain links TRBV27 to TRBJ2-5; the D gene is possibly TRBD2 (5 bases). Germline V lookup: CDR1 MNHEY, CDR2 SMNVEV (reference sequence). CDR3 length: 13 amino acids. V was cut by 0 bases and J by 5 bases, with 7 bases left in between. CDR3 in DNA: TGTGCCAGCAGTTTATCGTCGGGGGAGACCCAGTACTTC. The encoded protein is CASSLSSGETQYF.

This clonotype has more than one count but fewer than ten. V is TRBV27 and J is TRBJ2-7; D is perhaps TRBD1 or TRBD2 (6 bases each). V lost 5 bases, J lost 2 bases, and 16 bases lay in between. Per germline, CDR1 MNHEY and CDR2 SMNVEV (reference sequence). The CDR3 extends over 15 amino acids. Here the CDR3 reads CASSPTGAATYEQYF. In DNA, the CDR3 is TGTGCCAGCAGTCCTACGGGGGCCGCCACCTACGAGCAGTACTTC.

The chain carries TRBV28 and TRBJ1-1; a possible D gene is TRBD1 (5 bases). CDR1 is MDHEN, CDR2 SYDVKM, per germline. The CDR3 is 15 residues long. The V end lost 3 bases, the J end lost 0 bases, and 11 bases lay between the germline ends. The CDR3: CASSFQGLMNTEAFF. DNA of the CDR3: TGTGCCAGCAGTTTTCAGGGTCTCATGAACACTGAAGCTTTCTTT.

This clonotype appeared many times. The V and J genes are TRBV7-2 and TRBJ2-3; 13 bases are a match to TRBD2. Germline V CDR1 and CDR2: SGHTA, FQGNSA. This CDR3 is 15 amino acids long. Germline trimming cut 5 bases from V and 3 bases from J; bases unmatched to any gene: 2. The CDR3 loop reads CASSILAGGTDTQYF. For the CDR3, the DNA is TGTGCCAGCAGCATACTAGCGGGGGGGACAGATACGCAGTATTTT.

V is TRBV7-8 and J is TRBJ2-5; maybe TRBD2 (6 bases). The length of the CDR3 is 16 residues. V lost 0 bases and J 2 bases, leaving 13 bases between the germline ends. Per the germline V gene, CDR1 is SGHVS and CDR2 is FQNEAQ. CDR3 coding DNA: TGTGCCAGCAGCTTAGCGTCGGGGGTAGGGCAAGAGACCCAGTACTTC. It is translated as CASSLASGVGQETQYF.

The chain recombines TRBV4-1 with TRBJ2-7; maybe TRBD1 (6 bases). Trimming took off 2 bases at V and 5 bases at J, with 10 bases between the two ends. Per germline, CDR1 MGHRA and CDR2 YSYEKL. The CDR3 has 13 amino acids. Here the CDR3 reads CASSQMGANEQYV. The CDR3 DNA reads TGCGCCAGCAGCCAAATGGGGGCGAACGAGCAGTACGTC.

Only a few counts were recorded for this clonotype. This sequence joins TRBV28 and TRBJ1-2, with a weak D call TRBD1 (5 bases). This CDR3 contains 15 residues. V lost 2 bases and J lost 4, with 14 bases in between. Germline assignment: CDR1 MDHEN and CDR2 SYDVKM. As DNA, the CDR3 is TGTGCCAGCAGTTTACCCCGCCGGGGGACCTATGGCTACACCTTC. Translation: CASSLPRRGTYGYTF.

This clonotype was counted a single time. The J gene is TRBJ2-1, the V gene TRBV27; 7 positions agree with TRBD2. Trimming cost V 4 bases and J 6 bases; bases outside gene matches: 9. CDR1 MNHEY and CDR2 SMNVEV come from the germline V gene (reference sequence). The length of the CDR3 is 15 residues. This CDR3 reads CASSSLTSPFNEQFF. In DNA form, the CDR3 reads TGTGCCAGCAGTTCACTGACTAGCCCCTTCAATGAGCAGTTCTTC.

The V gene is TRBV6-6, the J gene TRBJ2-3, with 13 bases matching TRBD2. The germline V gene has CDR1 MNHNY and CDR2 SVGAGI (reference sequence). After removal of 6 bases from V and 1 base from J, the junction contained 7 bases not matched to a gene. This CDR3 comprises 17 residues. The CDR3 sequence is CASRLNGLAGGTDTQYF. DNA for the CDR3: TGTGCCAGCAGACTCAATGGACTAGCGGGGGGCACAGATACGCAGTATTTT.

Only a few counts were recorded for this clonotype. This chain uses TRBV27 with TRBJ1-5; a weak D match, TRBD1 (6 bases). The V end lost 5 bases, the J end lost 0 bases, and 11 bases lay between the germline ends. The CDR3 runs 15 residues. Germline values: CDR1 MNHEY, CDR2 SMNVEV (reference sequence). CDR3 loop: CASSTNRDSNQPQHF. The CDR3 DNA follows: TGTGCCAGCAGTACCAACAGGGATAGCAATCAGCCCCAGCATTTT.

The chain joins TRBV7-6 to TRBJ1-2, with D uncertain. V was shortened by 3 bases and J by 6 bases, with 8 bases between the two germline ends. This CDR3 has 12 amino acids. CDR1 is SGHVS and CDR2 is FNYEAQ in the germline V gene. The CDR3 protein is CASSFPEDGYTF. CDR3 coding DNA: TGTGCCAGCAGCTTCCCGGAGGATGGCTACACCTTC.

The DNA of the CDR3 is TGTGCCAGCAGCAATAATAAAGCTGAAGCTTTCTTT. It codes for CASSNNKAEAFF. V and J are TRBV5-6 and TRBJ1-1; D uncertain. The CDR3 covers 12 residues. The germline V gene has CDR1 SGHDT and CDR2 YYEEEE. V dropped 4 bases and J dropped 6 bases, with 10 bases sitting between them.

This clonotype occurred many times. This chain uses TRBV12-3 or TRBV12-4 with TRBJ2-6; no reliable D call. Between the trimmed V and J ends, which lost 1 base and 0 bases, there was a span of 22 bases. This CDR3 comprises 21 residues. For the CDR3, the DNA is TGTGCCAGCAGTTTAGGGAGTAGCTATTCCCCGGTTGACTCTGGGGCCAACGTCCTGACTTTC. Its translation: CASSLGSSYSPVDSGANVLTF.

This clonotype was found many times. The chain has TRBV7-8 and TRBJ1-5; D call uncertain. The germline gives CDR1 SGHVS, CDR2 FQNEAQ. This CDR3 has 13 residues. Between the trimmed V and J ends, which lost 5 bases and 7 bases, there was a span of 12 bases. CDR3 nucleotide sequence: TGTGCCAGCAGCCCAGGAGGCGGGCAGCCCCAGCATTTT. This sequence encodes CASSPGGGQPQHF.

This rearrangement joins TRBV24-1 to TRBJ1-5; a weak D match, TRBD1 (5 bases). Trimming shortened V by 4 bases and J by 6 bases, and 12 bases separated the two germline ends. The length of the CDR3 is 14 residues. Germline loops: CDR1 KGHDR, CDR2 SFDVKD. CDR3 coding DNA: TGTGCCACCAGTGAAAGACAGAAGGTTCAGCCCCAGCATTTT. Translated: CATSERQKVQPQHF.

The CDR3, as DNA: TGCGCCAGCAGCCCATACAGGGGGACTTCACCCCTCCACTTT. Amino acids: CASSPYRGTSPLHF. The V call is TRBV4-1, the J call TRBJ1-6; 8 nucleotides match TRBD1. This CDR3 contains 14 residues. The germline V gene encodes CDR1 MGHRA and CDR2 YSYEKL. Trimming at V came to 4 bases and at J to 9 bases, leaving 5 bases not matched to a gene.

The V call is TRBV6-5, the J call TRBJ1-1; TRBD1 is a possible D gene (5 bases). CDR1 is MNHEY and CDR2 is SVGAGI in the germline V gene. V was trimmed by 8 bases and J by 0 bases, leaving 10 bases between them. The CDR3 length is 13 residues. The CDR3 here is CASLDNLNTEAFF. CDR3 bases: TGTGCCAGCCTGGACAACTTGAACACTGAAGCTTTCTTT.

Ten or more counts support this clonotype. The chain carries TRBV7-9 and TRBJ1-1; D is unclear. CDR3 length: 15 amino acids. The V end lost 4 bases, the J end lost 0 bases, and 12 bases lay between the germline ends. Germline loops: CDR1 SEHNR, CDR2 FQNEAQ (reference sequence). DNA for the CDR3: TGTGCCAGCAGCTCGGGCCCGACACTGAACACTGAAGCTTTCTTT. This gives the protein CASSSGPTLNTEAFF.

This clonotype appeared a few times. The chain combines TRBV7-6 with TRBJ2-3; 7 bases match TRBD2. The CDR3 spans 16 residues. CDR1 is SGHVS, CDR2 FNYEAQ, per germline. V shed 5 bases and J 2 bases; nucleotides not matched to a gene: 10. The DNA for the CDR3 is TGTGCCAGCAGCGGGGGGGAAGCGGGACCCACAGATACGCAGTATTTT. This codes for CASSGGEAGPTDTQYF.

The sample holds a few counts of this clonotype. The chain has TRBV28 and TRBJ2-2, with D unresolved. V lost 10 bases to trimming and J lost 6 bases, with 9 bases between them. Germline V gives CDR1 MDHEN, CDR2 SYDVKM. This CDR3 spans 11 amino acids. The CDR3 sequence: CATWFSGELFF. The CDR3 nucleotides read TGTGCCACCTGGTTTTCCGGGGAGCTGTTTTTT.